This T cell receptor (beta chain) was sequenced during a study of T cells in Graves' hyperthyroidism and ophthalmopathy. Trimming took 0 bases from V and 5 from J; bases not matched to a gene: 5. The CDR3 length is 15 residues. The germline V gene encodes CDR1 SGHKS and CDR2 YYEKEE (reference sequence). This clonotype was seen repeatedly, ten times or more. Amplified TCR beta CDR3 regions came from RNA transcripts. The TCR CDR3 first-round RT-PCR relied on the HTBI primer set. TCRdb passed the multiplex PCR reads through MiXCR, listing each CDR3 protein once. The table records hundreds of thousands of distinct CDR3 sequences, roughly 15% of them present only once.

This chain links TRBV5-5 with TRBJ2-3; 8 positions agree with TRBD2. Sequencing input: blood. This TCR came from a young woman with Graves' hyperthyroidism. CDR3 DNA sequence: TGTGCCAGCAGCTTGGTGGCGGCGGGAGGAGATACGCAGTATTTT. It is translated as CASSLVAAGGDTQYF. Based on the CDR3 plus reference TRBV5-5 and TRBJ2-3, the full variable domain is DAGVTQSPTHLIKTRGQQVTLRCSPISGHKSVSWYQQVLGQGPQFIFQYYEKEERGRGNFPDRFSARQFPNYSSELNVNALLLGDSALYLCASSLVAAGGDTQYFGPGTRLTVL.